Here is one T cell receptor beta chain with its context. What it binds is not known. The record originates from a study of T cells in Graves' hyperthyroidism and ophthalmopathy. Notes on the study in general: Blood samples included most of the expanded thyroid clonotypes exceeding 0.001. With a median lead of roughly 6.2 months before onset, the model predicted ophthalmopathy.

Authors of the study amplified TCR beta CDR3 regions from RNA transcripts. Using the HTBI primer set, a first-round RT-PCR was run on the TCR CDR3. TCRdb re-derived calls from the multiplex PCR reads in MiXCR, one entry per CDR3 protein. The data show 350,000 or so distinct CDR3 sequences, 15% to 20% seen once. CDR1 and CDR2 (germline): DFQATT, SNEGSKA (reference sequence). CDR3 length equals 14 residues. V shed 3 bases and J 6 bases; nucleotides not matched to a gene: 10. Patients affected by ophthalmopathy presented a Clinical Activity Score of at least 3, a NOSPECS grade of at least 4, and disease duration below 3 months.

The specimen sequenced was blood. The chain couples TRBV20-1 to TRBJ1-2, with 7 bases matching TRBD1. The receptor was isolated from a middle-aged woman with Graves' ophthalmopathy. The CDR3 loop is CSASVTGTANGYTF. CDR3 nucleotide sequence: TGCAGTGCTAGCGTAACCGGGACAGCTAATGGCTACACCTTC.